Detailed here is one TCR beta chain. Its antigen remains unidentified. The data were obtained in a study of shared clonotypes between healthy human individuals. The wider study: Participating donors consisted of a couple of women and a few men aged 18 to 49.

From germline, CDR1 is SEHNR and CDR2 FQNEAQ (reference sequence). Trimming cost V 3 bases and J 5 bases; bases outside gene matches: 5. The CDR3 consists of 15 residues. The study, taken as a whole, reports: Researchers sampled only blood; tissue repertoires likely differ.

Only in-frame clones appear in the TCRdb table, and some are missing; sequencing was by immunoSEQ multiplex PCR. Among approximately 1.9 million clones listed, 85% to 95% were seen once. Naive-designated CD8 cells lacked CD45RO, were positively enriched for CCR7, and omitted terminally differentiated effector memory CD45RA+ cells. There were no recent acute infections or vaccinations among the donors, who were healthy HIV-negative adults. V is TRBV7-9 and J is TRBJ2-1; TRBD2 aligns across 9 bases. The receptor comes from a man younger than 35 in good health. Some clones in this sample may be carry-over from other donors' samples. The sequencing input was naive CD8+ T cells from PBMCs. The CDR3 loop is CASSFRLAANNEQFF. The DNA for the CDR3 is TGTGCCAGCAGCTTCAGACTAGCGGCCAACAATGAGCAGTTCTTC.